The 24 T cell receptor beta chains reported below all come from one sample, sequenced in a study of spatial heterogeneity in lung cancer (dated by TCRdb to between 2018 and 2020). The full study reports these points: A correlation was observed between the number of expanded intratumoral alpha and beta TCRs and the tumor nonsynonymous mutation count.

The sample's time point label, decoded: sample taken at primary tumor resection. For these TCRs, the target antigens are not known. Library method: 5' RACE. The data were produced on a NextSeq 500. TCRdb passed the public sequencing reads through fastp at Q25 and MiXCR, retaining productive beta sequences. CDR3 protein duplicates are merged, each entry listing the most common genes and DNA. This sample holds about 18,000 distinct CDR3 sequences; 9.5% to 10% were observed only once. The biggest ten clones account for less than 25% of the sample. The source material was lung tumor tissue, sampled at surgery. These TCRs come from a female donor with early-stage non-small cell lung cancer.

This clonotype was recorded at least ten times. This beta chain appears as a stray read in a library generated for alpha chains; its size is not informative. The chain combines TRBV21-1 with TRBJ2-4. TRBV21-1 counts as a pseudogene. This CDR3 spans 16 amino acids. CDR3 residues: CASSKVRPLAKNIQYF. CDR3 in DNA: TGTGCCAGCAGCAAAGTAAGACCTCTAGCCAAAAACATTCAGTACTTC.

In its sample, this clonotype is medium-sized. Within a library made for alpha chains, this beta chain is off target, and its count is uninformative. CDR3 sequence reads: CASSQETGGTDTQYF. Written as DNA, the CDR3 is TGCGCCAGCAGCCAAGAGACAGGGGGCACAGATACGCAGTATTTT. The genes are TRBV4-3 and TRBJ2-3; TRBD1 matches at 8 bases. V trimming: 0 bases; J trimming: 1 base; junction bases outside the gene matches: 0. This CDR3 comprises 15 residues. Per the germline V gene, CDR1 is LGHNA and CDR2 is YSLEER.

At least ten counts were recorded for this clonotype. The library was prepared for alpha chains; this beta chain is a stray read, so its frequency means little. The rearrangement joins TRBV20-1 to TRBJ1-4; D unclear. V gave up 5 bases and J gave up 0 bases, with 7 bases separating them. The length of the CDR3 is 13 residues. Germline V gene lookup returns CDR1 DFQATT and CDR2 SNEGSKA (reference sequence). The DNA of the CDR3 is TGCAGTGCTCCTGATGCAACTAATGAAAAACTGTTTTTT. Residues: CSAPDATNEKLFF.

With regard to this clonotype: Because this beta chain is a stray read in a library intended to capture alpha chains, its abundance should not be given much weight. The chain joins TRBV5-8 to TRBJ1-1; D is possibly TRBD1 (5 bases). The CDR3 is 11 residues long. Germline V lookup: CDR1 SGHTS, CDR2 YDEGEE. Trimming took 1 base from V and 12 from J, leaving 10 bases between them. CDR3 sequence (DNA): TGTGCCAGCAGCTTGCGCAGGGAAACTTTCTTT. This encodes CASSLRRETFF.

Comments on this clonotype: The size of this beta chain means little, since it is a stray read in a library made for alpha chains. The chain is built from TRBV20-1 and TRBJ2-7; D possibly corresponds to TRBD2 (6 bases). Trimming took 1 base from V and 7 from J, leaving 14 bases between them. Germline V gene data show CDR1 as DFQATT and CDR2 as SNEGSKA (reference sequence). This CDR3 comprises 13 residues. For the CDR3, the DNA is TGCAGTGCTAGAGGCCTAGCTGGGGGGGAGCAGTACTTC. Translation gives CSARGLAGGEQYF.

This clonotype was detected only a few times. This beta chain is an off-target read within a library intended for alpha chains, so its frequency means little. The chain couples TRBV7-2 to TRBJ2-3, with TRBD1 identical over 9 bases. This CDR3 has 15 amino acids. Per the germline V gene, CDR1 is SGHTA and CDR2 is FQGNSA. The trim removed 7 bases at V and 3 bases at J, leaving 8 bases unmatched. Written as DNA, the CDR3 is TGTGCCAGCAAAACCGGGACAGGGCTAACAGATACGCAGTATTTT. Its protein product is CASKTGTGLTDTQYF.

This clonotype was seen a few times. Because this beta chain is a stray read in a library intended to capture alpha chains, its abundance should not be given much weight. Written as DNA, the CDR3 is TGTGCCAGCAGCTTCAAACTAGCGGGGGGAGTAGCCAAAAACATTCAGTACTTC. It encodes CASSFKLAGGVAKNIQYF. V gene TRBV7-2 combines with J gene TRBJ2-4, with 12 bases lining up with TRBD2. CDR3 length: 18 amino acids. Germline V lookup: CDR1 SGHTA, CDR2 FQGNSA. J lost 0 bases, V lost 3 bases, and 6 bases had no gene match.

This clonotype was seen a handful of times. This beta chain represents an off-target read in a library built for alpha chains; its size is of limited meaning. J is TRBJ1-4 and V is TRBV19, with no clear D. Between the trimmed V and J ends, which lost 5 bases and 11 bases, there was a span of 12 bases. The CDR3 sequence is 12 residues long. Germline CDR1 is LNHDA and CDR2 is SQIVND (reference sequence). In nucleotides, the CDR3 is TGTGCCAGTAGTCCCGGGGTCAGCAAACTGTTTTTT. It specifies CASSPGVSKLFF. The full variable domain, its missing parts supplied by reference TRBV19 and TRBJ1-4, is DGGITQSPKYLFRKEGQNVTLSCEQNLNHDAMYWYRQDPGQGLRLIYYSQIVNDFQKGDIAEGYSVSREKKESFPLTVTSAQKNPTAFYLCASSPGVSKLFFGSGTQLSVL.

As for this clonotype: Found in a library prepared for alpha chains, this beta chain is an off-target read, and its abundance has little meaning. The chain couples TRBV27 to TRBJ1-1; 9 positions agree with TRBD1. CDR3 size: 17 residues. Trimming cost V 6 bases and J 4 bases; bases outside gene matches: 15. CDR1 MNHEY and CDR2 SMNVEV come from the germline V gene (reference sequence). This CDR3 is CASSALGTGRDATEAFF. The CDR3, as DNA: TGTGCCAGCAGCGCACTAGGGACAGGGAGAGATGCCACTGAAGCTTTCTTT.

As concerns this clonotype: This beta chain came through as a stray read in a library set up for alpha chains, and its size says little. The CDR3 nucleotides are TGCAGTGCTAAGGGACAACGGAGCAATCAGCCCCAGCATTTT. Protein: CSAKGQRSNQPQHF. The chain carries TRBV20-1 and TRBJ1-5; a weak D match, TRBD1 (6 bases). The CDR3 runs to 14 residues. Germline lookup yields CDR1 DFQATT and CDR2 SNEGSKA (reference sequence). The V and J ends lost 4 bases and 1 base respectively, with 11 bases between them.

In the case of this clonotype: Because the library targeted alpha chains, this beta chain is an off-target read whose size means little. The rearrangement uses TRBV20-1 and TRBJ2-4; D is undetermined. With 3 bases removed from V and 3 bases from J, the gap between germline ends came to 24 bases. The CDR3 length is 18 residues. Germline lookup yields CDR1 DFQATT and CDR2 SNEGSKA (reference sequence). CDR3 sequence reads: CSASPGPRFPPYKNIQYF. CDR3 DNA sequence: TGCAGTGCTAGTCCGGGTCCCCGATTCCCCCCTTACAAAAACATTCAGTACTTC.

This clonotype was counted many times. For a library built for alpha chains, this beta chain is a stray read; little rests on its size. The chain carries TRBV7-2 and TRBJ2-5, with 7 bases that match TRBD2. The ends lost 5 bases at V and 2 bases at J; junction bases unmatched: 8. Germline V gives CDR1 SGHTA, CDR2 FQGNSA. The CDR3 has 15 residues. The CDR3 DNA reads TGTGCCAGCAGCGCCCAGCGGGGACTTCAAGAGACCCAGTACTTC. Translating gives CASSAQRGLQETQYF.

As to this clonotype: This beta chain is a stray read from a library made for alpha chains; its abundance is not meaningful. CDR3 in amino acids: CASSPPVGRREKLFF. DNA for the CDR3: TGTGCCAGCTCACCACCGGTAGGACGAAGGGAAAAACTGTTTTTT. The rearrangement links TRBV18 to TRBJ1-4; D is unclear. Germline CDR1 reads KGHSH; CDR2 reads LQKENI. Trimming pared 0 bases from V and 8 bases from J, leaving 13 bases between. The CDR3 totals 15 residues.

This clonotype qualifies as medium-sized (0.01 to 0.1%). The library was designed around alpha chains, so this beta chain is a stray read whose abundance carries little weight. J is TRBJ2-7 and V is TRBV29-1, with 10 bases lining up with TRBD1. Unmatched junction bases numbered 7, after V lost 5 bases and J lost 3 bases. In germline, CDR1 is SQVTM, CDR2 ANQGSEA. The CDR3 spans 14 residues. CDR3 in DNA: TGCAGCGTTAAAGCTGGGACAGGGGTCTACGAGCAGTACTTC. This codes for CSVKAGTGVYEQYF.

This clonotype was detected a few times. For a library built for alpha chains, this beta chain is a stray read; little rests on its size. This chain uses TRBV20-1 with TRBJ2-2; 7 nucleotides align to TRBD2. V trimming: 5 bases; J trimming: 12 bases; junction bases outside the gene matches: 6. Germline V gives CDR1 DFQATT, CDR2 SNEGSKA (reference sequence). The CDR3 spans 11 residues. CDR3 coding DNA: TGCAGTGCTTACGGGGAGGGGAAGCTGTTTTTT. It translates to CSAYGEGKLFF.

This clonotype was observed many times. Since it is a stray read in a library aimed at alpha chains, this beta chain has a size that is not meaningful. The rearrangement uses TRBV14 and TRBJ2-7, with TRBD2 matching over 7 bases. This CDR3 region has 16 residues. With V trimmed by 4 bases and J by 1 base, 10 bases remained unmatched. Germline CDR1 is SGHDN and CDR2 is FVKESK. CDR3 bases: TGTGCCAGCAGCCCCCTCCGACTAGCAAGTTCCTACGAGCAGTACTTC. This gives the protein CASSPLRLASSYEQYF.

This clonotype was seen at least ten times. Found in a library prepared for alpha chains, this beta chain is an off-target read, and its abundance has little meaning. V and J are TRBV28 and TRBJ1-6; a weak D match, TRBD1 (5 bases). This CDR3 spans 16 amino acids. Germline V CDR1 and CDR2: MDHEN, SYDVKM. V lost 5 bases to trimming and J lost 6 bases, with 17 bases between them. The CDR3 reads CASSLPPGGVNSPLHF. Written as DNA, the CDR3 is TGTGCCAGCAGTCTACCCCCGGGGGGGGTTAATTCACCCCTCCACTTT.

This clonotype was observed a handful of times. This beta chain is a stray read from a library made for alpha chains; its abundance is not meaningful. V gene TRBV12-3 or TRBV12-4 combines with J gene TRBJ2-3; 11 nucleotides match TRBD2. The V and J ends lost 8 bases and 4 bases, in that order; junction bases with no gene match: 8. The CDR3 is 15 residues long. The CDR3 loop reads CASALAGGRADTQYF. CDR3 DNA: TGTGCCAGCGCCTTAGCGGGGGGGCGTGCAGATACGCAGTATTTT.

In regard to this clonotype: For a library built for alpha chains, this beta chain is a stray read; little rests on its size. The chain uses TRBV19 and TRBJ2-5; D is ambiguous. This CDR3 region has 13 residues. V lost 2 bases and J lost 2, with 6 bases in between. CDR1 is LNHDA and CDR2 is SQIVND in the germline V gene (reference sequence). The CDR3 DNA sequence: TGTGCCAGTAGTATACGCACTCAAGAGACCCAGTACTTC. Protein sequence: CASSIRTQETQYF.

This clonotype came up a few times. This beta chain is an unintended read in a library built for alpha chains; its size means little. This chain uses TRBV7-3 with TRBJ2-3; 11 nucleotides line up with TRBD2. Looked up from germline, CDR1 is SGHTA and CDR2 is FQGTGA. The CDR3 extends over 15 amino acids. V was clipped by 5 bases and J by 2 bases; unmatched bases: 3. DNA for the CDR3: TGTGCCAGCAGCCCTAGCGGGGGGTACACAGATACGCAGTATTTT. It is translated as CASSPSGGYTDTQYF.

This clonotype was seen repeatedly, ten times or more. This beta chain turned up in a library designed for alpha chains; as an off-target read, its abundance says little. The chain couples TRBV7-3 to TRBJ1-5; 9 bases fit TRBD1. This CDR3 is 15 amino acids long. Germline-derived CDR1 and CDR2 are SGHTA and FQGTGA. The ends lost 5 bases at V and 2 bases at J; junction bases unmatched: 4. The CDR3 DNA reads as TGTGCCAGCAGCCGGACAGGGGAGCGCAATCAGCCCCAGCATTTT. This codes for CASSRTGERNQPQHF.

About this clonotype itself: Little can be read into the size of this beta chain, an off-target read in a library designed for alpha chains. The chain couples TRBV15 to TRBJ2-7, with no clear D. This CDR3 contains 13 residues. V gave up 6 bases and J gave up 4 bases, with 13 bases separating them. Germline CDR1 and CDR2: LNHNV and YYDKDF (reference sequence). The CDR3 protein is CATRSASAYEQYF. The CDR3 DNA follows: TGTGCCACCAGGAGTGCGAGCGCGTACGAGCAGTACTTC.

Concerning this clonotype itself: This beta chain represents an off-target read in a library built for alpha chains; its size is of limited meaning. The CDR3 here is CASSAGTGGNQPQHF. The DNA for the CDR3 is TGTGCCAGCAGCGCGGGGACAGGAGGCAATCAGCCCCAGCATTTT. The V call is TRBV9, the J call TRBJ1-5, with TRBD1 matching 8 bases. The CDR3 has 15 residues. V dropped 3 bases and J dropped 2; count of bases not matched to a gene: 4. From germline, CDR1 is SGDLS and CDR2 YYNGEE.

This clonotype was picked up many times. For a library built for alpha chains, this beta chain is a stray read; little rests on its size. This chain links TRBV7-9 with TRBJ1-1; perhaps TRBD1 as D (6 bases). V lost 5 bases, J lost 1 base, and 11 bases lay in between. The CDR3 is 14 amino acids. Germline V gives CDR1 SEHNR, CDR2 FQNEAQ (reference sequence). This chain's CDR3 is CASSPSTGNTEAFF. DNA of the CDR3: TGTGCCAGCAGCCCCTCGACAGGGAACACTGAAGCTTTCTTT.